The rows below give T cell receptor beta chains drawn from one sample of a study of blood T cell repertoires in COVID-19. This table comes from immunoSEQ multiplex PCR, and its TCRdb copy is limited to in-frame clones, with some not included. This table has about 170,000 clones, approximately 90% appearing once. Sequenced input: peripheral blood. These receptors originate from a man aged 55-75 years with acute or convalescent COVID-19. CDR3s include the opening cysteine and the closing phenylalanine or tryptophan. Each record gives: clone size, V gene, J gene, D gene, CDR3 protein, CDR3 DNA. A D gene is named only where the DNA matches it firmly. For some rows the clone size is stated as once, few or many, or as a class when expanded; others skip it.

clone_size: NA; v_call: TRBV12-3/TRBV12-4; j_call: TRBJ2-7; d_call: NA; cdr3_aa: CASSLATYYEQYF; cdr3_nt: TGTGCCAGCAGTTTAGCAACCTACTACGAGCAGTACTTC
clone_size: NA; v_call: TRBV7-6; j_call: TRBJ2-7; d_call: TRBD1; cdr3_aa: CASAPGTGTSEQYF; cdr3_nt: TGTGCCAGCGCTCCCGGGACAGGGACCTCCGAGCAGTACTTC
clone_size: NA; v_call: TRBV7-3; j_call: TRBJ2-2; d_call: NA; cdr3_aa: CASSLSLLHGNAGELFF; cdr3_nt: TGTGCCAGCAGCTTATCCCTTTTACATGGTAACGCCGGGGAGCTGTTTTTT
clone_size: few; v_call: TRBV11-3; j_call: TRBJ2-7; d_call: NA; cdr3_aa: CASSLVNRDYEQYF; cdr3_nt: TGTGCCAGCAGCTTAGTCAACCGAGACTACGAGCAGTACTTC
clone_size: NA; v_call: TRBV19; j_call: TRBJ2-4; d_call: TRBD1; cdr3_aa: CASSRGQGNIQYF; cdr3_nt: TGTGCCAGTAGTCGGGGACAGGGGAACATTCAGTACTTC
clone_size: NA; v_call: TRBV12-3/TRBV12-4; j_call: TRBJ1-5; d_call: NA; cdr3_aa: CASSFRGNQPQHF; cdr3_nt: TGTGCCAGCAGTTTCAGGGGTAATCAGCCCCAGCATTTT
clone_size: NA; v_call: TRBV19; j_call: TRBJ2-6; d_call: NA; cdr3_aa: CASSYTGANVLTF; cdr3_nt: TGTGCCAGTAGTTACACTGGGGCCAACGTCCTGACTTTC
clone_size: NA; v_call: TRBV30; j_call: TRBJ1-5; d_call: TRBD1; cdr3_aa: CAWSQGQGGNQPQHF; cdr3_nt: TGTGCCTGGAGTCAGGGACAGGGGGGCAATCAGCCCCAGCATTTT
clone_size: NA; v_call: TRBV5-6; j_call: TRBJ2-4; d_call: NA; cdr3_aa: CASSLGRGNIQYF; cdr3_nt: TGTGCCAGCAGCTTGGGCAGGGGAAACATTCAGTACTTC
clone_size: NA; v_call: TRBV6-5; j_call: TRBJ2-1; d_call: TRBD2; cdr3_aa: CASSRVAGVANEQFF; cdr3_nt: TGTGCCAGCAGTCGGGTAGCGGGAGTAGCCAATGAGCAGTTCTTC
clone_size: once; v_call: TRBV18; j_call: TRBJ1-3; d_call: TRBD1; cdr3_aa: CASSPPGQGAYTIYF; cdr3_nt: TGTGCCAGCTCACCCCCGGGACAGGGGGCGTACACCATATATTTT
clone_size: NA; v_call: TRBV5-1; j_call: TRBJ2-3; d_call: TRBD1; cdr3_aa: CASRLQGARTDTQYF; cdr3_nt: TGCGCCAGCAGGCTACAGGGGGCGCGCACAGATACGCAGTATTTT
clone_size: NA; v_call: TRBV5-1; j_call: TRBJ1-2; d_call: NA; cdr3_aa: CASTLVPGVRGYTF; cdr3_nt: TGCGCCAGCACCTTGGTACCCGGGGTGCGTGGCTACACCTTC
clone_size: NA; v_call: TRBV6-6; j_call: TRBJ1-4; d_call: NA; cdr3_aa: CASSYRGREKLFF; cdr3_nt: TGTGCCAGCAGTTACAGGGGTCGAGAAAAACTGTTTTTT
clone_size: NA; v_call: TRBV19; j_call: TRBJ1-1; d_call: NA; cdr3_aa: CASSIGYGNTEAFF; cdr3_nt: TGTGCCAGTAGTATAGGGTACGGGAACACTGAAGCTTTCTTT
clone_size: NA; v_call: TRBV18; j_call: TRBJ1-2; d_call: TRBD1; cdr3_aa: CASSPPQGAGYGYTF; cdr3_nt: TGTGCCAGCTCACCACCCCAGGGGGCGGGCTATGGCTACACCTTC
clone_size: NA; v_call: TRBV7-3; j_call: TRBJ2-4; d_call: NA; cdr3_aa: CASSSESTKNIQYF; cdr3_nt: TGTGCCAGCAGCTCGGAGAGTACCAAAAACATTCAGTACTTC
clone_size: NA; v_call: TRBV5-1; j_call: TRBJ1-1; d_call: TRBD1; cdr3_aa: CASSSYTGGSMGQAEAFF; cdr3_nt: TGCGCCAGCAGCTCGTACACAGGGGGCTCGATGGGACAGGCTGAAGCTTTCTTT
clone_size: NA; v_call: TRBV6-5; j_call: TRBJ2-1; d_call: NA; cdr3_aa: CASSYSLARLMNEQFF; cdr3_nt: TGTGCCAGCAGTTACTCTCTAGCGCGTCTTATGAATGAGCAGTTCTTC
clone_size: NA; v_call: TRBV19; j_call: TRBJ2-5; d_call: NA; cdr3_aa: CASSMLRTAKETQYF; cdr3_nt: TGTGCCAGTAGTATGTTACGGACAGCTAAAGAGACCCAGTACTTC
clone_size: NA; v_call: TRBV24-1; j_call: TRBJ2-3; d_call: NA; cdr3_aa: CATSDWRDSSPPSDTQYF; cdr3_nt: TGTGCCACCAGTGATTGGCGCGACTCTTCCCCCCCTTCAGATACGCAGTATTTT
clone_size: NA; v_call: TRBV30; j_call: TRBJ1-5; d_call: TRBD1; cdr3_aa: CAWSRTGVSNQPQHF; cdr3_nt: TGTGCCTGGAGCCGGACAGGGGTTAGCAATCAGCCCCAGCATTTT
clone_size: NA; v_call: TRBV6-5; j_call: TRBJ1-2; d_call: NA; cdr3_aa: CASSTGGRYGYTF; cdr3_nt: TGTGCCAGCAGTACAGGCGGCCGCTATGGCTACACCTTC
clone_size: NA; v_call: TRBV13; j_call: TRBJ2-7; d_call: NA; cdr3_aa: CASSLGLGWKYF; cdr3_nt: TGTGCCAGCAGCTTAGGCCTCGGGTGGAAGTACTTC
clone_size: NA; v_call: TRBV9; j_call: TRBJ2-2; d_call: TRBD2; cdr3_aa: CASSFGTSGSVTGELFF; cdr3_nt: TGTGCCAGCAGCTTCGGGACTAGCGGGAGTGTCACCGGGGAGCTGTTTTTT
clone_size: NA; v_call: TRBV19; j_call: TRBJ2-3; d_call: NA; cdr3_aa: CASSNQGSQYF; cdr3_nt: TGTGCCAGTAGTAATCAGGGTTCGCAGTATTTT
clone_size: NA; v_call: TRBV5-1; j_call: TRBJ1-6; d_call: TRBD1; cdr3_aa: CASSREGTGDSPLHF; cdr3_nt: TGCGCCAGCAGCCGGGAAGGGACAGGGGATTCACCCCTCCACTTT
clone_size: NA; v_call: TRBV2; j_call: TRBJ1-1; d_call: TRBD1; cdr3_aa: CASRWTGRTEAFF; cdr3_nt: TGTGCCAGCAGGTGGACAGGGCGGACTGAAGCTTTCTTT
clone_size: NA; v_call: TRBV19; j_call: TRBJ1-2; d_call: NA; cdr3_aa: CASGTNYGYTF; cdr3_nt: TGTGCCAGCGGGACTAACTATGGCTACACCTTC
clone_size: NA; v_call: TRBV7-8; j_call: TRBJ2-1; d_call: TRBD2; cdr3_aa: CASSAGLAAYNEQFF; cdr3_nt: TGTGCCAGCAGCGCGGGACTAGCGGCCTACAATGAGCAGTTCTTC
clone_size: NA; v_call: TRBV18; j_call: TRBJ2-7; d_call: TRBD1; cdr3_aa: CASSPATGEEQYF; cdr3_nt: TGTGCCAGCTCACCCGCGACAGGGGAAGAGCAGTACTTC
clone_size: NA; v_call: TRBV3-1/TRBV3-2; j_call: TRBJ2-7; d_call: TRBD1; cdr3_aa: CASSLTGGSYEQYF; cdr3_nt: TGTGCCAGCAGCCTTACAGGGGGCTCCTACGAGCAGTACTTC
clone_size: NA; v_call: TRBV12-5; j_call: TRBJ2-7; d_call: TRBD2; cdr3_aa: CASGGARGGNEQYF; cdr3_nt: TGTGCTAGTGGCGGGGCCCGCGGGGGGAACGAGCAGTACTTC
clone_size: NA; v_call: TRBV4-2; j_call: TRBJ1-4; d_call: TRBD1; cdr3_aa: CASSQGQGDEKLFF; cdr3_nt: TGTGCCAGCAGCCAAGGTCAGGGGGATGAAAAACTGTTTTTT
clone_size: NA; v_call: TRBV6-2/TRBV6-3; j_call: TRBJ2-1; d_call: NA; cdr3_aa: CASSRDSSSEQFF; cdr3_nt: TGTGCCAGCAGCAGGGACTCCTCCAGTGAGCAGTTCTTC
clone_size: NA; v_call: TRBV11-3; j_call: TRBJ2-2; d_call: NA; cdr3_aa: CASSLDGQVRTGELFF; cdr3_nt: TGTGCCAGCAGCTTAGACGGCCAGGTCCGCACCGGGGAGCTGTTTTTT